The sequence of this T cell receptor (beta chain) was determined in a study of identical twins. TCRdb re-analysed the 5' RACE reads in MiXCR, keeping a single row per CDR3 protein. The sample holds fewer than 250,000 distinct CDR3 sequences, 6% to 8% seen once. Only a few counts were recorded for this clonotype. Antigen specificity is unknown. Healthy Caucasian individuals made up all the donors. Unmatched junction bases numbered 6, after V lost 0 bases and J lost 4 bases. Per germline, CDR1 SGHRS and CDR2 YFSETQ. This CDR3 is 15 amino acids long. General study results and limits: Not following the same donors, the study drew its conclusions from cross-sectional statistical analysis. Among beta out-of-frame sequences, excess sharing between twins appeared weaker. Clonotypes of the beta chain that were abundant in cord blood carried fewer insertions (memory repertoires showed none).

The data also belong to a second study, concerning yellow fever vaccine responses in identical twins.

This rearrangement joins TRBV5-1 to TRBJ1-2, with TRBD1 identical over 7 bases. This sequence was found in a woman under 30 in good health. Material for sequencing was CD8+ T cells sorted from blood. The CDR3 nucleotides are TGCGCCAGCAGCTTGGGCGGGACAGAAAGCTATGGCTACACCTTC. The encoded protein is CASSLGGTESYGYTF.